This T cell receptor beta chain is drawn from a study of shared clonotypes between healthy human individuals. This table comes from immunoSEQ multiplex PCR, and its TCRdb copy is limited to in-frame clones, with some not included. Among roughly 650,000 clones listed, roughly 95% were seen once. The V gene's germline CDR1 is SGHDT and CDR2 YYEEEE. V lost 4 bases, J lost 1 base, and 10 bases stayed unmatched. The CDR3 covers 16 residues. In the naive CD8 group, cells lacked CD45RO and were positively selected for CCR7, so terminally differentiated effector memory CD45RA+ cells were left out. The sequence came from a woman aged 25 to 39 in good health. The V gene is TRBV5-6, the J gene TRBJ2-7, with TRBD1 identical over 8 bases. The sample was naive CD8+ T cells sorted from blood. The CDR3 reads CASSLDGQGLSYEQYF. The CDR3 DNA reads as TGTGCCAGCAGCCTCGATGGACAGGGACTTTCCTACGAGCAGTACTTC.